The 22 T cell receptor beta chains given below trace back to one sample, sequenced in a study of blood T cell repertoires in COVID-19. Assay used: immunoSEQ multiplex PCR; TCRdb lists only in-frame clones, some missing. The table includes about 300,000 clones, nearly 90% detected once. Sequenced input: PBMCs or T cells enriched from blood (not recorded which). Source of these receptors: a woman under 40 who had recovered from COVID-19.

This clone has only one observation. V is TRBV19 and J is TRBJ1-1; D gene uncertain. The CDR3 covers 14 residues. Trimming cost V 6 bases and J 5 bases, with 16 bases left between them. Looked up from germline, CDR1 is LNHDA and CDR2 is SQIVND (reference sequence). CDR3 residues: CASSPMPRETEAFF. The CDR3 bases are TGTGCCAGTAGCCCGATGCCAAGGGAGACTGAAGCTTTCTTT. Using reference TRBV19 and TRBJ1-1 for the parts outside the CDR3, the full variable domain is DGGITQSPKYLFRKEGQNVTLSCEQNLNHDAMYWYRQDPGQGLRLIYYSQIVNDFQKGDIAEGYSVSREKKESFPLTVTSAQKNPTAFYLCASSPMPRETEAFFGQGTRLTVV.

This clone was recorded once. This sequence joins TRBV6-5 and TRBJ1-6, with 7 nucleotides matching TRBD1. The germline gives CDR1 MNHEY, CDR2 SVGAGI. CDR3 length: 15 residues. The trim removed 3 bases at V and 6 bases at J, leaving 5 bases unmatched. In DNA, the CDR3 is TGTGCCAGCAGTTATTTGGGACAGACTAATTCACCCCTCCACTTT. It is translated as CASSYLGQTNSPLHF.

The chain joins TRBV10-3 to TRBJ1-1; weak D call: TRBD1 (6 bases). V shed 7 bases and J shed 1 base, with 13 bases lying between them. CDR1 and CDR2 (germline): ENHRY, SYGVKD. The CDR3 extends over 14 amino acids. DNA for the CDR3: TGTGCCATCACCCGGACAGTGGGGAACACTGAAGCTTTCTTT. This gives the protein CAITRTVGNTEAFF.

This clone is a singleton in its sample. V usage is TRBV6-1 and J usage is TRBJ2-7; D is unresolved. V lost 2 bases and J lost 4, with 3 bases in between. The CDR3 has 11 residues. The germline V gene has CDR1 MNHNS and CDR2 SASEGT. Here the CDR3 reads CASSEQYEQYF. The CDR3, as DNA: TGTGCCAGCAGTGAACAATACGAGCAGTACTTC.

This sequence joins TRBV11-2 and TRBJ1-2; TRBD1 aligns across 7 bases. CDR1 and CDR2 (germline): SGHAT, FQNNGV. Unmatched junction bases numbered 6, after V lost 4 bases and J lost 7 bases. CDR3 length: 13 amino acids. The CDR3 nucleotides read TGTGCCAGCAGCTCAGACAGGGTGACTGGCTACACCTTC. Encoded protein: CASSSDRVTGYTF.

The J gene is TRBJ1-1, the V gene TRBV18; tentative D call: TRBD1 (5 bases). This CDR3 comprises 16 residues. Per the germline V gene, CDR1 is KGHSH and CDR2 is LQKENI. Trimming removed 3 bases at V and 0 bases at J, with 14 bases between. The CDR3 DNA reads as TGTGCCAGCTCACCGCTAACCGGACATATGAACACTGAAGCTTTCTTT. Its protein is CASSPLTGHMNTEAFF.

The chain uses TRBV5-5 and TRBJ2-7, with D perhaps matching TRBD1 (6 bases). The germline V gene encodes CDR1 SGHKS and CDR2 YYEKEE (reference sequence). V gave up 4 bases and J gave up 2 bases, with 10 bases separating them. The CDR3 sequence is 13 residues long. The CDR3 DNA reads as TGTGCCAGCAGCCTACAGGGTCCCTACGAGCAGTACTTC. Amino acid sequence: CASSLQGPYEQYF.

The chain recombines TRBV6-5 with TRBJ1-6; D may be TRBD1 (5 bases). V was trimmed by 7 bases and J by 7 bases, leaving 17 bases between them. Germline V gene lookup returns CDR1 MNHEY and CDR2 SVGAGI. The length of the CDR3 is 15 residues. CDR3 protein: CASTPDGGGNSPLHF. The CDR3 coding sequence is TGTGCCAGCACTCCAGACGGGGGGGGAAATTCACCCCTCCACTTT.

The chain recombines TRBV19 with TRBJ1-4, with 7 bases aligning to TRBD1. V lost 5 bases to trimming and J lost 4 bases; unmatched junction nucleotides: 13. The CDR3 spans 17 residues. The germline gives CDR1 LNHDA, CDR2 SQIVND (reference sequence). This CDR3 reads CASSAERRQGLNEKLFF. The CDR3 coding sequence is TGTGCCAGTAGTGCCGAACGTCGACAGGGACTTAATGAAAAACTGTTTTTT.

This chain joins TRBV5-1 and TRBJ2-5, with 8 bases matching TRBD1. The V and J ends lost 4 bases and 1 base, in that order; junction bases with no gene match: 6. The CDR3 is 15 amino acids. Germline V lookup: CDR1 SGHRS, CDR2 YFSETQ. CDR3 in DNA: TGCGCCAGCAGCGGCGGGACAGGCTTCCAAGAGACCCAGTACTTC. Translating gives CASSGGTGFQETQYF.

The chain joins TRBV2 to TRBJ1-2; 10 bases are a match to TRBD1. This CDR3 comprises 13 residues. J was trimmed by 2 bases and V by 9 bases; bases with no gene match: 3. The germline V gene has CDR1 SNHLY and CDR2 FYNNEI. CDR3 coding DNA: TGTGCCAGAACGGGACAGGGGAACTATGGCTACACCTTC. Translation: CARTGQGNYGYTF. Full variable domain (outside the CDR3, taken from reference TRBV2 and TRBJ1-2): EPEVTQTPSHQVTQMGQEVILRCVPISNHLYFYWYRQILGQKVEFLVSFYNNEISEKSEIFDDQFSVERPDGSNFTLKIRSTKLEDSAMYFCARTGQGNYGYTFGSGTRLTVV.

The V and J genes are TRBV12-5 and TRBJ2-3, with 9 bases identical to TRBD2. Germline lookup yields CDR1 LGHNT and CDR2 FRNRAP. The V gene end was trimmed by 0 bases and the J gene end by 3 bases; junction bases not matched to a gene: 4. The CDR3 totals 16 residues. The CDR3 reads CASGLVPSGATDTQYF. The CDR3 nucleotides are TGTGCTAGTGGTTTGGTTCCTAGCGGGGCTACAGATACGCAGTATTTT.

The chain uses TRBV2 and TRBJ1-5; 12 positions match TRBD1. The CDR3 is 16 residues long. Germline-derived CDR1 and CDR2 are SNHLY and FYNNEI. The J segment lost 6 bases and the V segment lost 4 bases, leaving 7 bases of the junction unmatched. The CDR3 loop is CASSGEGQGASQPQHF. Here the CDR3 DNA reads TGTGCCAGCAGTGGGGAGGGACAGGGGGCAAGTCAGCCCCAGCATTTT.

The rearrangement links TRBV7-9 to TRBJ1-5; D unclear. The V gene's germline CDR1 is SEHNR and CDR2 FQNEAQ (reference sequence). This CDR3 has 12 residues. V was shortened by 4 bases and J by 7 bases, with 8 bases between the two germline ends. In DNA, the CDR3 is TGTGCCAGCAGCTCACAGAACCAGCCCCAGCATTTT. This sequence encodes CASSSQNQPQHF.

The rearrangement uses TRBV12-5 and TRBJ2-3; D call uncertain. In germline, CDR1 is LGHNT, CDR2 FRNRAP. This CDR3 contains 18 residues. V was clipped by 0 bases and J by 2 bases, with 18 bases between them. The CDR3 sequence: CASGLVAGRKGFTDTQYF. CDR3 bases: TGTGCTAGTGGTTTGGTAGCTGGCAGGAAAGGATTCACAGATACGCAGTATTTT.

The rearrangement joins TRBV5-5 to TRBJ2-5; perhaps TRBD2 as D (6 bases). CDR1 and CDR2 from the germline V gene are SGHKS and YYEKEE (reference sequence). Between the trimmed V and J ends, which lost 4 bases and 4 bases, there was a span of 11 bases. The CDR3 runs to 13 residues. DNA for the CDR3: TGTGCCAGCAGCCAGACTAGGGTAGAGACCCAGTACTTC. Amino acids: CASSQTRVETQYF.

The V call is TRBV5-1, the J call TRBJ2-5; TRBD1 matches at 7 bases. The CDR3 extends over 16 amino acids. Germline loops: CDR1 SGHRS, CDR2 YFSETQ. The V gene end was trimmed by 4 bases and the J gene end by 4 bases; junction bases not matched to a gene: 13. The chain's CDR3 is CASSPTGVVTGETQYF. DNA of the CDR3: TGCGCCAGCAGCCCCACAGGGGTAGTTACCGGAGAGACCCAGTACTTC.

This rearrangement joins TRBV21-1 to TRBJ1-1. TRBV21-1 is a listed pseudogene. The CDR3 spans 12 residues. CDR3 amino acids: CASSATGSEAFF. The CDR3 DNA is TGTGCCAGCAGCGCAACCGGTAGTGAAGCTTTCTTT.

This clone was recorded only once. The chain combines TRBV27 with TRBJ1-3; D is ambiguous. The V end lost 5 bases, the J end lost 1 base, and 12 bases lay between the germline ends. The length of the CDR3 is 15 residues. Germline V gives CDR1 MNHEY, CDR2 SMNVEV (reference sequence). CDR3 region: CASSPTISSGNTIYF. CDR3 in DNA: TGTGCCAGCAGTCCCACTATTAGTTCTGGAAACACCATATATTTT.

The chain combines TRBV7-2 with TRBJ1-5; 7 bases are a match to TRBD1. Looked up from germline, CDR1 is SGHTA and CDR2 is FQGNSA. Unmatched junction bases numbered 10, after V lost 1 base and J lost 7 bases. There are 16 residues in the CDR3. CDR3 DNA sequence: TGTGCCAGCAGCTTAGAGGCCAGGGGGATAGGGCAGCCCCAGCATTTT. This codes for CASSLEARGIGQPQHF.

This clone was observed a single time. At one of its ends the junction is not consistent with the germline gene, which may arise from a read error. J is TRBJ2-3 and V is TRBV7-7, with D unclear. Germline V lookup: CDR1 SSHAT, CDR2 FNYEAQ (reference sequence). The CDR3 is 15 amino acids. This CDR3 is CASSYRHASTDTQYF. The DNA for the CDR3 is TGTGCTAGCAGCTACCGACACGCTAGCACAGATACGCAGTATTTT.

The V and J genes are TRBV27 and TRBJ1-5; weak D call: TRBD1 (6 bases). There are 19 residues in the CDR3. Germline CDR1 reads MNHEY; CDR2 reads SMNVEV (reference sequence). The V gene lost 5 bases and the J gene lost 0 bases, with 23 bases spanning the gap. CDR3 DNA sequence: TGTGCCAGCAGTCCCACGCCGGGACAACGAGGGGGTAGCAATCAGCCCCAGCATTTT. Residues: CASSPTPGQRGGSNQPQHF.